Here is one T cell receptor (beta chain) with its context. Measured with immunoSEQ multiplex PCR; TCRdb has only the in-frame clones, and not every one. The sample consists of 310,000 or so clones, about 84% of them appearing once. This sample stems from a study of blood T cell repertoires in COVID-19. The germline V gene has CDR1 LNHDA and CDR2 SQIVND (reference sequence). Trimming at V came to 6 bases and at J to 7 bases, leaving 13 bases not matched to a gene. The CDR3 spans 18 residues. The chain combines TRBV19 with TRBJ2-1, with 15 bases identical to TRBD2. This receptor was identified in a woman aged 50 to 60 with acute or convalescent COVID-19. What was sequenced was peripheral blood. The DNA of the CDR3 is TGTGCCAGTAGAGTGGTGGTGGGACTAGCGGGAGGAATGAATGAGCAGTTCTTC. Amino acids: CASRVVVGLAGGMNEQFF.